These 22 T cell receptor beta chains were sequenced from one sample in a study of blood T cell repertoires in COVID-19. Repertoires were generated with immunoSEQ multiplex PCR, while TCRdb's copy carries only in-frame clones and drops some. The data show around 280,000 clones, 87% seen once. Sequenced: PBMCs or T cells enriched from blood (not recorded which). The receptors were sampled from a woman aged 40 to 50 who had recovered from COVID-19.

This clone was counted a single time. J is TRBJ1-1 and V is TRBV29-1; TRBD1 agrees at 11 bases. Germline assignment: CDR1 SQVTM and CDR2 ANQGSEA. There are 14 residues in the CDR3. V lost 7 bases and J lost 2; bases outside the gene matches: 6. The CDR3 region is CSAQDRGPNTEAFF. The DNA of the CDR3 is TGCAGCGCCCAGGACAGGGGGCCAAACACTGAAGCTTTCTTT.

The V gene is TRBV6-6, the J gene TRBJ2-7; 12 positions match TRBD2. The CDR3 contains 15 residues. Germline assignment: CDR1 MNHNY and CDR2 SVGAGI (reference sequence). V dropped 2 bases and J dropped 4; count of bases not matched to a gene: 3. CDR3 amino acids: CASSYNLAGGYEQYF. The CDR3, as DNA: TGTGCCAGCAGTTACAACCTAGCGGGAGGGTACGAGCAGTACTTC.

V and J are TRBV28 and TRBJ1-1, with D unclear. CDR3 length equals 15 residues. Germline V gene lookup returns CDR1 MDHEN and CDR2 SYDVKM. Trimming removed 6 bases from V and 3 bases from J, with 17 bases in between. CDR3 residues: CASRGVRVRYTEAFF. CDR3 nucleotide sequence: TGTGCCAGCAGGGGTGTGAGGGTGCGGTACACTGAAGCTTTCTTT.

This chain connects TRBV11-2 to TRBJ1-4, with TRBD1 identical over 9 bases. Germline-derived CDR1 and CDR2 are SGHAT and FQNNGV. The V gene end was trimmed by 1 base and the J gene end by 7 bases; junction bases not matched to a gene: 7. The CDR3 loop spans 16 amino acids. CDR3 loop: CASSLGTGVVGEKLFF. As DNA, the CDR3 is TGTGCCAGCAGCTTAGGGACAGGGGTTGTGGGTGAAAAACTGTTTTTT.

This chain connects TRBV24-1 to TRBJ2-1; the D gene is possibly TRBD1 (6 bases). V was clipped by 4 bases and J by 6 bases, with 9 bases between them. There are 13 residues in the CDR3. CDR1 and CDR2 from the germline V gene are KGHDR and SFDVKD. The DNA for the CDR3 is TGTGCCACCAGTGACCGGACAGTCAATGAGCAGTTCTTC. It yields the protein CATSDRTVNEQFF.

The chain has TRBV28 and TRBJ1-5; weak D call: TRBD1 (5 bases). Germline V gene sequence: CDR1 MDHEN, CDR2 SYDVKM. V gave up 2 bases and J gave up 3 bases, with 20 bases separating them. CDR3 length: 18 residues. This CDR3 is CASSLRGVREVINQPQHF. The CDR3 nucleotides read TGTGCCAGCAGTTTACGGGGGGTCAGGGAAGTGATCAATCAGCCCCAGCATTTT.

The V and J genes are TRBV3-1 (or the pseudogene TRBV3-2) and TRBJ1-2; TRBD1 matches at 9 bases. Germline assignment: CDR1 LGHDT and CDR2 YNNKEL (reference sequence). Losses at the gene ends were 6 bases for V and 6 bases for J; bases not matched to a gene: 5. The CDR3 is 13 amino acids. CDR3 protein: CASRPGTGHGYTF. The DNA of the CDR3 is TGTGCCAGCAGGCCAGGGACAGGGCATGGCTACACCTTC.

This clone has a single count. The chain combines TRBV27 with TRBJ2-1; no definite D call. CDR3 size: 13 residues. With 6 bases removed from V and 0 bases from J, the gap between germline ends came to 6 bases. Germline values: CDR1 MNHEY, CDR2 SMNVEV (reference sequence). In DNA form, the CDR3 reads TGTGCCAGCAGAACCGGCTCCTACAATGAGCAGTTCTTC. It translates to CASRTGSYNEQFF.

This clone was seen a few times. V gene TRBV27 combines with J gene TRBJ1-1, with 7 bases fitting TRBD1. CDR1 and CDR2 from the germline V gene are MNHEY and SMNVEV (reference sequence). The J segment lost 0 bases and the V segment lost 5 bases, leaving 6 bases of the junction unmatched. The length of the CDR3 is 15 residues. CDR3 bases: TGTGCCAGCAGTCCCCCGGGACAGATGAACACTGAAGCTTTCTTT. Translating it yields CASSPPGQMNTEAFF.

CDR3 amino acids: CASAGRTTDTQYF. The CDR3 nucleotides read TGTGCCAGCGCGGGGCGTACAACAGATACGCAGTATTTT. The chain is built from TRBV7-9 and TRBJ2-3; maybe TRBD2 (6 bases). The CDR3 spans 13 residues. Germline values: CDR1 SEHNR, CDR2 FQNEAQ (reference sequence). The V end was cut by 8 bases, the J end by 3 bases, with 12 bases between.

This rearrangement joins TRBV30 to TRBJ1-1, with D perhaps TRBD1 (6 bases). V was clipped by 3 bases and J by 7 bases, with 15 bases between them. Germline V lookup: CDR1 GTSNPN, CDR2 SVGIG (reference sequence). The CDR3 has 13 amino acids. The DNA of the CDR3 is TGTGCCTGGAGGGACGGGGGGCGAGTTGAAGCTTTCTTT. This translates into CAWRDGGRVEAFF.

The chain is built from TRBV28 and TRBJ1-3; the D gene is possibly TRBD1 (5 bases). V was trimmed by 2 bases and J by 3 bases, leaving 11 bases between them. Germline V gives CDR1 MDHEN, CDR2 SYDVKM. The CDR3 sequence is 15 residues long. The CDR3 spells CASSLGGTSGNTIYF. In DNA, the CDR3 is TGTGCCAGCAGTTTAGGGGGGACTAGTGGAAACACCATATATTTT.

This clone was recorded a few times. For the CDR3, the DNA is TGTGCCAGCAGTGAACGCGGGAGTGGCTACGAGCAGTACTTC. This codes for CASSERGSGYEQYF. The rearrangement joins TRBV2 to TRBJ2-7; 7 bases match TRBD2. V lost 2 bases, J lost 3 bases, and 4 bases stayed unmatched. CDR1 is SNHLY, CDR2 FYNNEI, per germline. The CDR3 totals 14 residues.

A few counts support this clone. The rearrangement uses TRBV18 and TRBJ2-3; 12 bases are shared with TRBD2. CDR1 is KGHSH, CDR2 LQKENI, per germline. V trimming: 4 bases; J trimming: 3 bases; junction bases outside the gene matches: 2. The CDR3 runs to 15 residues. CDR3 protein: CASSLTSGRTDTQYF. CDR3 bases: TGTGCCAGCTCACTGACTAGCGGGAGAACAGATACGCAGTATTTT.

The chain is built from TRBV19 and TRBJ2-4, with 10 bases lining up with TRBD1. V lost 0 bases and J lost 1; bases outside the gene matches: 3. The germline CDR1 and CDR2 sequences are LNHDA and SQIVND (reference sequence). The CDR3 has 17 residues. The CDR3 DNA is TGTGCCAGTAGTATAGATTCGGGACAGGGGGCCAAAAACATTCAGTACTTC. It encodes CASSIDSGQGAKNIQYF.

This chain uses TRBV11-3 with TRBJ2-1; D ambiguous. There are 15 residues in the CDR3. V shed 5 bases and J shed 1 base, with 12 bases lying between them. From germline, CDR1 is SGHNT and CDR2 YENEEA. CDR3 residues: CASSLYSSSYNEQFF. The CDR3 DNA is TGTGCCAGCAGCCTTTACTCTTCGTCCTACAATGAGCAGTTCTTC.

The sample holds a few counts of this clone. The rearrangement uses TRBV6-5 and TRBJ2-5; TRBD1 aligns across 8 bases. Germline V gene sequence: CDR1 MNHEY, CDR2 SVGAGI. Trimming cost V 0 bases and J 3 bases; bases outside gene matches: 3. The CDR3 consists of 15 residues. The CDR3 loop is CASSYSHRGEETQYF. In DNA, the CDR3 is TGTGCCAGCAGTTACTCGCACAGGGGGGAAGAGACCCAGTACTTC.

V gene TRBV28 combines with J gene TRBJ2-7, with D maybe TRBD2 (6 bases). Trimming pared 5 bases from V and 2 bases from J, leaving 16 bases between. Germline V gene lookup returns CDR1 MDHEN and CDR2 SYDVKM. The CDR3 spans 15 residues. CDR3 amino acids: CASSARGTGTYEQYF. The CDR3 nucleotides read TGTGCCAGCAGTGCACGGGGGACGGGGACCTACGAGCAGTACTTC.

The rearrangement links TRBV4-2 to TRBJ2-7, with TRBD2 matching 12 bases. The ends lost 1 base at V and 7 bases at J; junction bases unmatched: 5. The germline gives CDR1 LGHNA, CDR2 YNFKEQ. The CDR3 has 15 residues. The CDR3 DNA reads as TGTGCCAGCAGCCAAGCGACTAGCGGGAGTTATGAGCAGTACTTC. Translating it yields CASSQATSGSYEQYF.

The chain carries TRBV28 and TRBJ1-5, with TRBD1 matching over 10 bases. Germline V gene lookup returns CDR1 MDHEN and CDR2 SYDVKM. Losses at the gene ends were 2 bases for V and 2 bases for J; bases not matched to a gene: 3. The CDR3 loop spans 16 amino acids. CDR3 in DNA: TGTGCCAGCAGTTTAAGGGACAGGGGCCGCAATCAGCCCCAGCATTTT. Translating it yields CASSLRDRGRNQPQHF.

The chain has TRBV28 and TRBJ1-5; 9 bases map to TRBD1. The CDR3 runs to 15 residues. Germline lookup yields CDR1 MDHEN and CDR2 SYDVKM. With V trimmed by 4 bases and J by 4 bases, 5 bases remained unmatched. CDR3 nucleotides: TGTGCCAGCAGTTCCGGGACAGGGTGGAATCAGCCCCAGCATTTT. This codes for CASSSGTGWNQPQHF.

The V call is TRBV6-4, the J call TRBJ1-1; tentatively, D is TRBD1 (6 bases). Per germline, CDR1 MRHNA and CDR2 SNTAGT. V lost 8 bases, J lost 1 base, and 11 bases lay in between. This CDR3 spans 13 amino acids. CDR3 bases: TGTGCCAGCGGGCAGGGGCCGAACACTGAAGCTTTCTTT. As protein: CASGQGPNTEAFF.